This T cell receptor (beta chain) derives from a study of control samples from healthy donors and cancer patients. Unmatched junction bases numbered 7, after V lost 8 bases and J lost 0 bases. Germline CDR1 reads LGHNA; CDR2 reads YSLEER. This CDR3 is 17 amino acids long. Sequenced by immunoSEQ multiplex PCR; TCRdb stores in-frame clones only, minus some. The sample lists tens of thousands of clones, 85% to 95% occurring once. This chain uses TRBV4-3 with TRBJ2-6; 10 nucleotides match TRBD1. The source material was blood. The TCR sequence derives from a man aged 25 to 40 in good health. The CDR3 spells CASRRDRGDSGANVLTF. CDR3 DNA sequence: TGCGCCAGCCGCCGGGACAGGGGAGACTCTGGGGCCAACGTCCTGACTTTC.